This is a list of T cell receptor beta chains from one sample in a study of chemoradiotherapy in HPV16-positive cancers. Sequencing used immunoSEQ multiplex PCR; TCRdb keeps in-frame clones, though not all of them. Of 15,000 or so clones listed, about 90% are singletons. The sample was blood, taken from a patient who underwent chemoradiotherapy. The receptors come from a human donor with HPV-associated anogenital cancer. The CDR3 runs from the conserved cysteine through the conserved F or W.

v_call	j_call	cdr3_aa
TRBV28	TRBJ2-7	CASSLRFRGVSEQYF
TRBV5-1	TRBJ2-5	CASSSGLAGSHETQYF
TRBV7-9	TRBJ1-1	CASSMGGGPNTEAFF
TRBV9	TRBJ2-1	CASSVGQGADNEQFF
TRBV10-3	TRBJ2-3	CAISEWGNTDTQYF
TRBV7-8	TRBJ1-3	CASSLGPLGLGNTIYF
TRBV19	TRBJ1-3	CASSMQGKAYGNTIYF
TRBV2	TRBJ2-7	CASTLPRVGSYEQYF
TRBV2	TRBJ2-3	CAVPRDSSTDTQYF
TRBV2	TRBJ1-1	CASSERRRLNTEAFF
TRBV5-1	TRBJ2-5	CASRPSGSSEGTQYF
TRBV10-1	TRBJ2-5	CASSGSRGVSKETQYF
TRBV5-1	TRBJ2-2	CASSIERTSGSGDTGELFF
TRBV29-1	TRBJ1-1	CSARGQGITEAFF
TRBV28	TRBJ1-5	CASSLLMLRGKGNQPQHF
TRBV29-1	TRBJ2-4	CSFSTDNTAKNIQYF
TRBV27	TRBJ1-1	CASSFRGYNTEAFF
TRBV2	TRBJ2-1	CATYFYNEQFF
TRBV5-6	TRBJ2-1	CASSGAGGGDEQFF
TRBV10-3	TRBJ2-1	CAISEGASNEQFF
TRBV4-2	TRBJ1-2	CASSQDPDSPYGYTF
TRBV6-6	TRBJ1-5	CASTMDGNSNQPQHF
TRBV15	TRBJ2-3	CATSRDSPADTQYF
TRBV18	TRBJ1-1	CASSPQDLNTEAFF
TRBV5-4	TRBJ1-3	CASSRQYSGGGNTIYF
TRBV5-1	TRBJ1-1	CASSTPTGGLEAFF
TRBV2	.	CASKIGGFSYEQYF
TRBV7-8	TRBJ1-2	CASSPGTIVYGYTF
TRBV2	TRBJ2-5	CASSRQGGETQYF
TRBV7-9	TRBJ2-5	CASSIGLAGVLETQYF
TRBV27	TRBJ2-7	CASSHLGTGLFEQYF
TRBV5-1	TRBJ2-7	CASSLGGAGSSSYEQYF
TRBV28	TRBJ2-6	CASKRQGPSGANVLTF
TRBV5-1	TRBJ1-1	CASSLGDTEAFF
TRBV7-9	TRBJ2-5	CASSPKTGEETQYF
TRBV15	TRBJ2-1	CATSRLAGEGNEQFF
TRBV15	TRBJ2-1	CATSKGTGGSRNEQFF
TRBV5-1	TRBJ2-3	CASSLAGGADTQYF
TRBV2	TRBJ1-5	CASSAGPLSNQPQHF
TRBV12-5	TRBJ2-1	CASAKTGFRGNEQFF
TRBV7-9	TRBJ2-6	CASSSAAGAVGANVLTF
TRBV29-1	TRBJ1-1	CSVARQSLNTEAFF
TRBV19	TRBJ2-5	CASSRTSGAPSETQYF
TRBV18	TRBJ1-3	CASSHGQELISGNTIYF
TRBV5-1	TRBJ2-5	CASSTGQGRRETQYF
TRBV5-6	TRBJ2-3	CASSPPTGRRDTQYF
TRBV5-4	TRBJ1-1	CASRPKQGTEAFF
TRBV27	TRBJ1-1	CASSLEGLGSEAFF